This TCR beta chain was profiled in a study of response to subunit inactivated influenza vaccine. Findings of the study overall: Authors suggested each seasonal flu vaccination may recruit only limited numbers of new T cells.

Germline V gene data show CDR1 as MNHEY and CDR2 as SVGAGI. V was shortened by 0 bases and J by 9 bases, with 17 bases between the two germline ends. The CDR3 loop spans 15 amino acids. TCRdb recomputed calls from the RT-PCR reads with MiXCR, one row per CDR3 protein. The sample shows more than 150,000 distinct CDR3 sequences, roughly 10% of them seen only once. On this clonotype: Its matching antigen is unknown.

The source was CD8+ T cells sorted from PBMCs, collected around 2 years after vaccination. The receptor comes from a man between 45 and 75 years old who received an inactivated influenza vaccine. The chain couples TRBV6-5 to TRBJ2-5; D is possibly TRBD2 (5 bases). CDR3 DNA: TGTGCCAGCAGTTACTCTTCCGCGAACGGGGTATCCCAGTACTTC. It specifies CASSYSSANGVSQYF.